Following are 16 T cell receptor beta chains from one sample sequenced in a study of regulatory T cells in long-lasting Graves disease (dated by TCRdb to about 2021). Library prep was done by multiplex PCR. Reads for this sample came from an Illumina HiSeq 4000. To build TCR beta libraries, CDR3 regions were amplified by Arm-PCR using iRepertoire HTBI primers. The public reads were reanalyzed by TCRdb: fastp trimming at Q25, MiXCR alignment, in-frame beta chains only. For every CDR3 protein sequence, its rows merge into one entry that carries the most common genes and DNA. The sample has about 470,000 distinct CDR3 sequences on record, approximately 21% of them singletons. Together, the top ten hold more than 6% of the sample. This specimen's time point label, interpreted: persistent/refractory GD, antithyroid drugs over 5 years with positive TRAb. For both TCR sequencing and RNA sequencing, RNA was extracted from PBMCs in TRIzol.

The starting material was peripheral blood mononuclear cells (PBMCs), obtained when the disease was refractory, from a patient treated with antithyroid drugs. These receptors were collected from a female donor with Graves disease.

This clonotype was counted ten times or more. V and J are TRBV13 and TRBJ2-7; 8 bases align to TRBD1. The length of the CDR3 is 15 residues. The ends lost 5 bases at V and 3 bases at J; junction bases unmatched: 9. Looked up from germline, CDR1 is PRHDT and CDR2 is FYEKMQ (reference sequence). The CDR3 sequence is CASSQTGAPFYEQYF. The CDR3 DNA is TGTGCCAGCAGCCAGACAGGGGCACCCTTCTACGAGCAGTACTTC.

The J gene is TRBJ2-2, the V gene TRBV11-3; possible D gene TRBD1, 6 bases. CDR1 and CDR2 from the germline V gene are SGHNT and YENEEA. The CDR3 runs 16 residues. With 5 bases removed from V and 5 bases from J, the gap between germline ends came to 18 bases. Written as DNA, the CDR3 is TGTGCCAGCAGCCAAAGTAGCCTAGGGGGTACCGGGGAGCTGTTTTTT. This encodes CASSQSSLGGTGELFF.

The chain joins TRBV10-3 to TRBJ1-2; TRBD1 aligns across 7 bases. Germline V gives CDR1 ENHRY, CDR2 SYGVKD. With V trimmed by 4 bases and J by 3 bases, 5 bases remained unmatched. The CDR3 has 14 residues. CDR3 protein: CAISGDRVDYGYTF. The CDR3, as DNA: TGTGCCATCAGTGGAGACAGGGTGGACTATGGCTACACCTTC.

This clonotype was detected ten times or more. One end of the junction is discordant with germline, which a read error may explain. V usage is TRBV10-3 and J usage is TRBJ1-4; D ambiguous. The germline CDR1 and CDR2 sequences are ENHRY and SYGVKD. The CDR3 length is 15 residues. CDR3: CAIGESTWANEKLFF. CDR3 nucleotides: TGTGCCATCGGTGAGTCGACCTGGGCGAATGAAAAACTGTTTTTT.

In its sample, this clonotype was seen many times. V usage is TRBV28 and J usage is TRBJ2-7, with TRBD1 matching 10 bases. Trimming cost V 4 bases and J 1 base; bases outside gene matches: 4. Germline CDR1 and CDR2: MDHEN and SYDVKM. This CDR3 has 15 residues. In DNA form, the CDR3 reads TGTGCCAGCAGTTCCTCGGGACAGGGGTCCTACGAGCAGTACTTC. This sequence encodes CASSSSGQGSYEQYF.

This clonotype was recorded many times. This chain links TRBV11-2 with TRBJ1-6; TRBD1 aligns across 7 bases. Germline V CDR1 and CDR2: SGHAT, FQNNGV. The CDR3 sequence is 13 residues long. V was clipped by 5 bases and J by 8 bases; unmatched bases: 3. The CDR3 nucleotides read TGTGCCAGCAGCCGGCAGGGGGATTCACCCCTCCACTTT. Amino acid sequence: CASSRQGDSPLHF.

The CDR3 spells CASSLLAGRSYEQYF. In DNA form, the CDR3 reads TGCGCCAGCAGCTTGCTAGCGGGCCGATCCTACGAGCAGTACTTC. The chain has TRBV5-1 and TRBJ2-7; 8 bases are shared with TRBD2. CDR3 size: 15 residues. Per germline, CDR1 SGHRS and CDR2 YFSETQ. V lost 1 base to trimming and J lost 1 base; unmatched junction nucleotides: 4.

This clonotype has at least ten counts. The CDR3 DNA is TGTGCCACCAGCAGAGGGGGGACGTCCTACGAGCAGTACTTC. It specifies CATSRGGTSYEQYF. This rearrangement joins TRBV15 to TRBJ2-7; D assignment may be TRBD1 or TRBD2 (5 bases each). CDR1 and CDR2 (germline): LNHNV, YYDKDF (reference sequence). This CDR3 has 14 residues. Trimming took off 1 base at V and 1 base at J, with 8 bases between the two ends. Looking up the rest from reference TRBV15 and TRBJ2-7 gives the full variable domain: DAMVIQNPRYQVTQFGKPVTLSCSQTLNHNVMYWYQQKSSQAPKLLFHYYDKDFNNEADTPDNFQSRRPNTSFCFLDIRSPGLGDTAMYLCATSRGGTSYEQYFGPGTRLTVT.

This clonotype was counted between two and nine times. The rearrangement uses TRBV20-1 and TRBJ1-2, with 8 positions matching TRBD1. This CDR3 spans 19 amino acids. From germline, CDR1 is DFQATT and CDR2 SNEGSKA (reference sequence). The trim removed 3 bases at V and 4 bases at J, leaving 22 bases unmatched. CDR3 bases: TGCAGTGCTAGCGGTTCAGTTCAACAGGGGGGAGTAGGAGCCTATGGCTACACCTTC. Its protein is CSASGSVQQGGVGAYGYTF.

This sequence joins TRBV20-1 and TRBJ2-2; 8 nucleotides match TRBD2. V trimming: 3 bases; J trimming: 4 bases; junction bases outside the gene matches: 7. Per germline, CDR1 DFQATT and CDR2 SNEGSKA (reference sequence). The CDR3 contains 15 residues. The CDR3 sequence: CSARGLDPGTGELFF. DNA for the CDR3: TGCAGTGCTAGGGGACTAGACCCCGGCACCGGGGAGCTGTTTTTT.

V and J are TRBV29-1 and TRBJ2-1; 9 bases fit TRBD2. The CDR3 covers 13 residues. CDR1 is SQVTM, CDR2 ANQGSEA, per germline. Trimming removed 3 bases from V and 4 bases from J; junction bases left unmatched: 1. CDR3 protein: CSVERGGYNEQFF. The CDR3 nucleotides read TGCAGCGTTGAGCGGGGGGGGTACAATGAGCAGTTCTTC.

The genes are TRBV28 and TRBJ2-7; D might be TRBD1 (6 bases). CDR3 length: 12 residues. V gave up 4 bases and J gave up 8 bases, with 12 bases separating them. Germline V gene sequence: CDR1 MDHEN, CDR2 SYDVKM. CDR3 DNA sequence: TGTGCCAGCAGTTCAGGGGTCCCAAAGCAGTACTTC. It encodes CASSSGVPKQYF.

The chain couples TRBV4-1 to TRBJ2-2; 7 nucleotides agree with TRBD2. Unmatched junction bases numbered 4, after V lost 4 bases and J lost 2 bases. The CDR3 covers 15 residues. Germline CDR1 reads MGHRA; CDR2 reads YSYEKL. The CDR3 bases are TGCGCCAGCAGCCCCGGGACTAAAAACACCGGGGAGCTGTTTTTT. This sequence encodes CASSPGTKNTGELFF.

This chain joins TRBV15 and TRBJ2-6, with 11 bases fitting TRBD1. V shed 0 bases, J shed 1 base, and the junction held 5 bases outside the gene matches. This CDR3 contains 19 residues. Looked up from germline, CDR1 is LNHNV and CDR2 is YYDKDF (reference sequence). In nucleotides, the CDR3 is TGTGCCACCAGCAGAGATTGGGACAGGGGGACGTCTGGGGCCAACGTCCTGACTTTC. As protein: CATSRDWDRGTSGANVLTF.

This clonotype has more than one count but fewer than ten. This chain uses TRBV11-2 with TRBJ2-1; a possible D gene is TRBD2 (5 bases). Between the trimmed V and J ends, which lost 4 bases and 0 bases, there was a span of 10 bases. This CDR3 has 15 residues. Germline V gene lookup returns CDR1 SGHAT and CDR2 FQNNGV. CDR3 nucleotide sequence: TGTGCCAGCAGCTCGTTACGGGACTCCTACAATGAGCAGTTCTTC. Its translation: CASSSLRDSYNEQFF.

This clonotype was seen a handful of times. The CDR3 protein is CSASGTSGTGELFF. In DNA form, the CDR3 reads TGCAGTGCTTCCGGGACTAGCGGCACCGGGGAGCTGTTTTTT. J is TRBJ2-2 and V is TRBV20-1; the match to TRBD2 covers 11 bases. Germline V gene sequence: CDR1 DFQATT, CDR2 SNEGSKA (reference sequence). The CDR3 runs 14 residues. J gave up 4 bases and V 5 bases, and 3 bases lay outside the gene matches.